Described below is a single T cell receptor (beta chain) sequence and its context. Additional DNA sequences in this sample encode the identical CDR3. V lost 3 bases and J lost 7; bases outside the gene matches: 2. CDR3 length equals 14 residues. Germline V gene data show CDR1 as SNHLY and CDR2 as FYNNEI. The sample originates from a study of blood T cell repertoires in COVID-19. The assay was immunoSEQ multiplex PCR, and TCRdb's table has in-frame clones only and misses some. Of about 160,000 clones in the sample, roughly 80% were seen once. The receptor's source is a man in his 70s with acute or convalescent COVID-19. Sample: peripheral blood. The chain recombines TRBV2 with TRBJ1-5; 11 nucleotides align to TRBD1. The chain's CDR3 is CASSEGQGGQPQHF. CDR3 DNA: TGTGCCAGCAGTGAGGGACAGGGGGGGCAGCCCCAGCATTTT.